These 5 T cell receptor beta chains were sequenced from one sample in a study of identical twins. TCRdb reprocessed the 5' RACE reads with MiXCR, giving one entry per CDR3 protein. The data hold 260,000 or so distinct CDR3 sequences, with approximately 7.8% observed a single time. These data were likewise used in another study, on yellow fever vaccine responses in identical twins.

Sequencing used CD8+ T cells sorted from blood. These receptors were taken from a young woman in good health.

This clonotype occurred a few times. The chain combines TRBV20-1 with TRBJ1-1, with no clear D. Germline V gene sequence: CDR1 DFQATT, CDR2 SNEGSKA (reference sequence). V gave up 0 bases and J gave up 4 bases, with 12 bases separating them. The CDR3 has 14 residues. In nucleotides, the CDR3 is TGCAGTGCTAGAGATACCGAGATGATCACTGAAGCTTTCTTT. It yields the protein CSARDTEMITEAFF.

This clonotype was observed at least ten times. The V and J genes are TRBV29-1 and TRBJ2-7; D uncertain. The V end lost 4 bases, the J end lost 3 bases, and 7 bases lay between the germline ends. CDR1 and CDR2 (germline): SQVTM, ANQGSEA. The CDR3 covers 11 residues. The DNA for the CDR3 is TGCAGCGTTGCGGGTGACTACGAGCAGTACTTC. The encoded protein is CSVAGDYEQYF.

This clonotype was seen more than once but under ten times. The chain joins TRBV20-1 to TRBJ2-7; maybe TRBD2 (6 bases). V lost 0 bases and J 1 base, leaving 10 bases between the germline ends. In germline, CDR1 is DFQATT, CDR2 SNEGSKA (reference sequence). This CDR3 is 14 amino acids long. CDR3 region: CSARDQGLSYEQYF. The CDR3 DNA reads TGCAGTGCTAGAGATCAGGGACTTTCCTACGAGCAGTACTTC.

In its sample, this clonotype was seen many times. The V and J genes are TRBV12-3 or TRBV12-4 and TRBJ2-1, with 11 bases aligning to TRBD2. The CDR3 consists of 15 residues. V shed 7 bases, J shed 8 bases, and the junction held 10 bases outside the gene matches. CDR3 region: CASTPVAGGRDEQFF. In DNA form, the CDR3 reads TGTGCCAGCACTCCCGTAGCGGGAGGGCGTGATGAGCAGTTCTTC.

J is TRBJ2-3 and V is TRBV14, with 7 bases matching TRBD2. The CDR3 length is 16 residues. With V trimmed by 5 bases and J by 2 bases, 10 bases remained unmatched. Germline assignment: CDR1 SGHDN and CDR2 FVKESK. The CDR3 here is CASSEQAGLFTDTQYF. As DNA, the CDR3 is TGTGCCAGCAGCGAACAAGCGGGGCTATTCACAGATACGCAGTATTTT.